The 22 T cell receptor beta chains given below trace back to one sample, sequenced in a study of early T cells in non-severe SARS-CoV-2 infection. A single record per CDR3 protein comes from TCRdb applying MiXCR to the 5' RACE reads. The sample lists about 87,000 distinct CDR3 sequences, 11% to 15% seen once, with 5% to 7% in the top ten. The sample taken for sequencing was whole blood. The receptors were sampled from an adult who was a healthcare worker with PCR-confirmed SARS-CoV-2 infection or an uninfected control (not recorded which).

Many counts were recorded for this clonotype. This chain connects TRBV3-1 to TRBJ2-3; 8 bases agree with TRBD1. Germline CDR1 is LGHDT and CDR2 is YNNKEL (reference sequence). The V gene end was trimmed by 0 bases and the J gene end by 1 base; junction bases not matched to a gene: 15. The CDR3 has 20 amino acids. CDR3 loop: CASSQEAGRQGFLGTDTQYF. The CDR3 DNA reads as TGTGCCAGCAGCCAAGAGGCCGGACGACAGGGGTTTTTAGGCACAGATACGCAGTATTTT.

The V and J genes are TRBV5-1 and TRBJ2-2; D possibly uses TRBD1 or TRBD2 (5 bases each). V was trimmed by 3 bases and J by 6 bases, leaving 15 bases between them. Germline values: CDR1 SGHRS, CDR2 YFSETQ. The length of the CDR3 is 15 residues. CDR3 in DNA: TGCGCCAGCAGCTCGCAGGGAGAGAAGGCCGGGGAGCTGTTTTTT. Its translation: CASSSQGEKAGELFF.

This clonotype was recorded a few times. The chain couples TRBV9 to TRBJ2-4; 7 positions agree with TRBD1. The germline gives CDR1 SGDLS, CDR2 YYNGEE. Trimming removed 4 bases from V and 3 bases from J; junction bases left unmatched: 4. The CDR3 loop spans 14 amino acids. The CDR3 is CASSPRDSKNIQYF. The DNA of the CDR3 is TGTGCCAGCAGCCCCCGGGACAGCAAAAACATTCAGTACTTC. Based on the CDR3 plus reference TRBV9 and TRBJ2-4, the full variable domain is DSGVTQTPKHLITATGQRVTLRCSPRSGDLSVYWYQQSLDQGLQFLIQYYNGEERAKGNILERFSAQQFPDLHSELNLSSLELGDSALYFCASSPRDSKNIQYFGAGTRLSVL.

This clonotype was counted only a few times. The chain employs TRBV3-1 and TRBJ2-2; 12 nucleotides match TRBD2. V shed 6 bases and J 4 bases; nucleotides not matched to a gene: 6. The germline gives CDR1 LGHDT, CDR2 YNNKEL (reference sequence). The CDR3 covers 16 residues. The CDR3 is CASSRPGLAGTGELFF. DNA for the CDR3: TGTGCCAGCAGTCGTCCGGGACTAGCGGGCACCGGGGAGCTGTTTTTT.

This clonotype was found a few times. The chain is built from TRBV6-1 and TRBJ2-6; possibly TRBD1 for D (6 bases). CDR1 is MNHNS and CDR2 is SASEGT in the germline V gene. V gave up 5 bases and J gave up 0 bases, with 11 bases separating them. This CDR3 has 16 amino acids. The CDR3 here is CASSRDISSGANVLTF. The CDR3 nucleotides are TGTGCCAGCAGTCGGGACATTAGCTCTGGGGCCAACGTCCTGACTTTC.

J is TRBJ2-1 and V is TRBV21-1; TRBD1, as called in the table, went unchecked against the DNA. TRBV21-1 is a known pseudogene. This CDR3 comprises 14 residues. CDR3 coding DNA: TGTGCCAGCGCCCCAAGGGCCTCCTACAATGAGCAGTTCTTC. Amino acid sequence: CASAPRASYNEQFF.

This clonotype was observed a few times. This chain links TRBV6-5 with TRBJ1-1; D not resolved. The CDR3 is 12 residues long. The germline V gene has CDR1 MNHEY and CDR2 SVGAGI. The V end lost 5 bases, the J end lost 11 bases, and 15 bases lay between the germline ends. CDR3 residues: CASSLDGSHAFF. The CDR3 bases are TGTGCCAGCAGTCTGGACGGATCGCACGCTTTCTTT.

This clonotype was counted many times. V is TRBV20-1 and J is TRBJ2-1; perhaps TRBD2 as D (7 bases). V gave up 5 bases and J gave up 8 bases, with 22 bases separating them. The CDR3 has 15 residues. Germline V gives CDR1 DFQATT, CDR2 SNEGSKA (reference sequence). The CDR3 here is CSAWANGGPQDEQFF. In nucleotides, the CDR3 is TGCAGTGCTTGGGCAAACGGGGGGCCCCAGGATGAGCAGTTCTTC.

V is TRBV11-2 and J is TRBJ2-2; D call uncertain. CDR1 SGHAT and CDR2 FQNNGV come from the germline V gene. The CDR3 loop spans 14 amino acids. Between the trimmed V and J ends, which lost 4 bases and 2 bases, there was a span of 8 bases. CDR3 protein: CASSSGSNTGELFF. CDR3 nucleotides: TGTGCCAGCAGCTCCGGAAGTAACACCGGGGAGCTGTTTTTT.

In this sample, this clonotype turned up a few times. The chain has TRBV29-1 and TRBJ2-1; TRBD2 matches at 7 bases. Per the germline V gene, CDR1 is SQVTM and CDR2 is ANQGSEA. V gave up 2 bases and J gave up 4 bases; unmatched junction bases: 5. This CDR3 spans 14 amino acids. CDR3 loop: CSVERAGRYNEQFF. For the CDR3, the DNA is TGCAGCGTTGAACGAGCGGGGAGGTACAATGAGCAGTTCTTC.

At least ten counts were recorded for this clonotype. For the CDR3, the DNA is TGTGCCAGCAGCTTCCTGGGCGGGGGTGGCAATGAGCAGTTCTTC. Translated: CASSFLGGGGNEQFF. The genes are TRBV9 and TRBJ2-1, with 7 bases fitting TRBD2. V dropped 4 bases and J dropped 6; count of bases not matched to a gene: 10. Germline CDR1 is SGDLS and CDR2 is YYNGEE. The CDR3 spans 15 residues.

In its sample, this clonotype was seen a few times. At one end, the junction sequence differs from germline, possibly due to a read error. The chain couples TRBV7-7 to TRBJ1-1; D gene unclear. This CDR3 region has 14 residues. Germline V CDR1 and CDR2: SSHAT, FNYEAQ (reference sequence). CDR3: CASSLSGTRTEAFF. The CDR3 coding sequence is TGTGCTAGCAGCTTATCTGGTACGAGGACTGAAGCTTTCTTT.

This clonotype was seen a handful of times. This rearrangement joins TRBV5-8 to TRBJ2-2; D is unclear. Trimming cost V 1 base and J 9 bases, with 4 bases left between them. CDR1 SGHTS and CDR2 YDEGEE come from the germline V gene. This CDR3 comprises 11 residues. DNA of the CDR3: TGTGCCAGCAGCTTGCGCTGGGAGCTGTTTTTT. Protein sequence: CASSLRWELFF. Together with reference TRBV5-8 and TRBJ2-2, the CDR3 gives the full variable domain: EAGVTQSPTHLIKTRGQQATLRCSPISGHTSVYWYQQALGLGLQFLLWYDEGEERNRGNFPPRFSGRQFPNYSSELNVNALELEDSALYLCASSLRWELFFGEGSRLTVL.

This clonotype was found once. The V gene is TRBV20-1, the J gene TRBJ2-3; D may be TRBD1 or TRBD2 (5 bases each). CDR1 and CDR2 (germline): DFQATT, SNEGSKA (reference sequence). This CDR3 comprises 16 residues. Trimming pared 4 bases from V and 2 bases from J, leaving 19 bases between. The CDR3 reads CSAKDRDLSPTDTQYF. CDR3 DNA sequence: TGCAGTGCTAAAGACCGGGACCTCTCCCCCACAGATACGCAGTATTTT.

This clonotype came up many times. V gene TRBV11-2 combines with J gene TRBJ2-5; D gene uncertain. The ends were cut back, 8 bases at V and 0 bases at J, with 4 bases in the middle. The CDR3 has 11 amino acids. CDR1 is SGHAT and CDR2 is FQNNGV in the germline V gene. The CDR3 nucleotides are TGTGCCAGCGGTAACCAAGAGACCCAGTACTTC. As protein: CASGNQETQYF.

This rearrangement joins TRBV5-1 to TRBJ2-7; no clear D. Germline V gives CDR1 SGHRS, CDR2 YFSETQ. This CDR3 is built from 14 residues. Trimming removed 0 bases from V and 2 bases from J, with 9 bases in between. The CDR3 protein is CASSLDAETYEQYF. The CDR3 DNA sequence: TGCGCCAGCAGCTTGGATGCAGAGACCTACGAGCAGTACTTC.

The table lists this clonotype with a few counts. The V and J genes are TRBV20-1 and TRBJ2-1, with 7 nucleotides matching TRBD2. Germline V gene sequence: CDR1 DFQATT, CDR2 SNEGSKA (reference sequence). The V gene end was trimmed by 0 bases and the J gene end by 1 base; junction bases not matched to a gene: 3. There are 15 residues in the CDR3. DNA of the CDR3: TGCAGTGCTAGAGATCCGGGGGGTTCCTACAATGAGCAGTTCTTC. Amino acids: CSARDPGGSYNEQFF.

The chain is built from TRBV5-1 and TRBJ2-3; no reliable D call. Trimming pared 4 bases from V and 2 bases from J, leaving 14 bases between. Germline V gene sequence: CDR1 SGHRS, CDR2 YFSETQ. The length of the CDR3 is 15 residues. As DNA, the CDR3 is TGCGCCAGCAGCCCGATGAAGGAGATCACAGATACGCAGTATTTT. As protein: CASSPMKEITDTQYF.

This clonotype was seen many times. The chain has TRBV2 and TRBJ2-4; 7 bases fit TRBD1. V lost 6 bases to trimming and J lost 4 bases; unmatched junction nucleotides: 6. CDR1 and CDR2 from the germline V gene are SNHLY and FYNNEI. The CDR3 loop spans 14 amino acids. The CDR3 sequence is CASRPETGKNIQYF. CDR3 nucleotide sequence: TGTGCCAGCAGGCCCGAGACAGGGAAAAACATTCAGTACTTC.

The gene calls are TRBV20-1 and TRBJ2-2, with D possibly TRBD1 on 5 matching bases. The CDR3 sequence is 14 residues long. Germline V CDR1 and CDR2: DFQATT, SNEGSKA (reference sequence). V was shortened by 3 bases and J by 5 bases, with 13 bases between the two germline ends. The CDR3 is CSASIQGPTGELFF. DNA for the CDR3: TGCAGTGCTAGTATCCAGGGCCCAACCGGGGAGCTGTTTTTT.

This clonotype was counted between two and nine times. The chain recombines TRBV7-3 with TRBJ2-2; 8 nucleotides line up with TRBD2. The V and J ends lost 5 bases and 0 bases, in that order; junction bases with no gene match: 5. The CDR3 consists of 16 residues. CDR1 and CDR2 (germline): SGHTA, FQGTGA. The CDR3 DNA is TGTGCCAGCAGCGCCCAAGCGGGGGCGAACACCGGGGAGCTGTTTTTT. It specifies CASSAQAGANTGELFF. Using reference TRBV7-3 and TRBJ2-2 for the parts outside the CDR3, the full variable domain is GAGVSQTPSNKVTEKGKYVELRCDPISGHTALYWYRQSLGQGPEFLIYFQGTGAADDSGLPNDRFFAVRPEGSVSTLKIQRTERGDSAVYLCASSAQAGANTGELFFGEGSRLTVL.

This clonotype was counted between two and nine times. The chain employs TRBV6-6 and TRBJ2-3, with TRBD1 identical over 9 bases. Germline CDR1 reads MNHNY; CDR2 reads SVGAGI (reference sequence). The V segment lost 2 bases and the J segment 1 base; nucleotides outside the gene matches: 7. The CDR3 covers 17 residues. In DNA, the CDR3 is TGTGCCAGCAGTTACGCGTCTAGGACAGGGGGCACAGATACGCAGTATTTT. Translating gives CASSYASRTGGTDTQYF.